Below are 21 T cell receptor beta chains sequenced from a single sample in a study of OX40 agonist ivuxolimab in advanced cancers. The method was immunoSEQ multiplex PCR; TCRdb's version includes in-frame clones alone and lacks a portion of them. The sample yields fewer than 70,000 clones, roughly 86% seen once. Sample: CD4+ or CD8+ T cells sorted from blood, taken in a trial of the OX40 agonist ivuxolimab. These receptors were collected from an adult with an advanced solid tumor such as melanoma, head and neck, liver or kidney cancer.

The rearrangement joins TRBV29-1 to TRBJ2-1; 7 bases are shared with TRBD2. The CDR3 covers 14 residues. J was trimmed by 4 bases and V by 4 bases; bases with no gene match: 7. Germline CDR1 reads SQVTM; CDR2 reads ANQGSEA. The CDR3 bases are TGCAGCGTTGTGGGCGGGAGTTCTTACAATGAGCAGTTCTTC. Translating it yields CSVVGGSSYNEQFF.

The V call is TRBV10-3, the J call TRBJ1-2; 7 bases match TRBD1. This CDR3 is 13 amino acids long. V lost 5 bases to trimming and J lost 1 base; unmatched junction nucleotides: 1. Germline CDR1 is ENHRY and CDR2 is SYGVKD. Here the CDR3 reads CAISTGVNYGYTF. CDR3 DNA sequence: TGTGCCATCAGTACAGGGGTTAACTATGGCTACACCTTC.

CDR3 region: CASSQYRGRDTQYF. CDR3 coding DNA: TGTGCCAGCTCTCAATACCGGGGCAGGGATACGCAGTATTTT. The chain employs TRBV18 and TRBJ2-3; D could derive from TRBD1 or TRBD2 (5 bases each). Germline loops: CDR1 KGHSH, CDR2 LQKENI. This CDR3 is 14 amino acids long. V lost 6 bases and J lost 6, with 16 bases in between. Full variable domain (missing parts from reference TRBV18 and TRBJ2-3): NAGVMQNPRHLVRRRGQEARLRCSPMKGHSHVYWYRQLPEEGLKFMVYLQKENIIDESGMPKERFSAEFPKEGPSILRIQQVVRGDSAAYFCASSQYRGRDTQYFGPGTRLTVL.

The J gene is TRBJ1-6, the V gene TRBV6-5; no reliable D call. Germline assignment: CDR1 MNHEY and CDR2 SVGAGI. Trimming took 0 bases from V and 8 from J, leaving 14 bases between them. This CDR3 is 16 amino acids long. The CDR3 DNA follows: TGTGCCAGCAGTTACTCGACGGGGAAGTTAGATTCACCCCTCCACTTT. Translating gives CASSYSTGKLDSPLHF.

A remark on this clone: Different DNA sequences within this sample yield the same CDR3. The chain links TRBV5-1 to TRBJ2-7, with 8 bases identical to TRBD1. The CDR3 sequence is 14 residues long. Losses at the gene ends were 3 bases for V and 2 bases for J; bases not matched to a gene: 4. Per germline, CDR1 SGHRS and CDR2 YFSETQ. CDR3 region: CASSSGTGTYEQYF. The CDR3 DNA reads TGCGCCAGCAGCTCTGGGACAGGAACCTACGAGCAGTACTTC.

This chain uses TRBV6-6 with TRBJ2-5, with D maybe TRBD2 (5 bases). In germline, CDR1 is MNHNY, CDR2 SVGAGI (reference sequence). This CDR3 region has 12 residues. Trimming took off 7 bases at V and 7 bases at J, with 13 bases between the two ends. The CDR3 coding sequence is TGTGCCAGCACCGCCGGAGGACCGACCCAGTACTTC. Residues: CASTAGGPTQYF.

V usage is TRBV11-2 and J usage is TRBJ2-1; maybe TRBD2 (5 bases). V dropped 0 bases and J dropped 9 bases, with 12 bases sitting between them. The V gene's germline CDR1 is SGHAT and CDR2 FQNNGV. The CDR3 covers 14 residues. The CDR3 region has the DNA TGTGCCAGCAGCTTAGATCCCGGGGTTGGTGAGCAGTTCTTC. It codes for CASSLDPGVGEQFF.

The rearrangement uses TRBV27 and TRBJ2-2; possible D gene TRBD1, 6 bases. The CDR3 has 15 amino acids. The germline CDR1 and CDR2 sequences are MNHEY and SMNVEV (reference sequence). The V end was cut by 6 bases, the J end by 5 bases, with 16 bases between. The CDR3 spells CASRLDRIETGELFF. The DNA of the CDR3 is TGTGCCAGCAGACTAGACAGGATAGAAACCGGGGAGCTGTTTTTT.

The V gene is TRBV18, the J gene TRBJ2-7; TRBD1 matches at 9 bases. The CDR3 has 14 residues. Trimming removed 5 bases from V and 6 bases from J; junction bases left unmatched: 8. Looked up from germline, CDR1 is KGHSH and CDR2 is LQKENI. This CDR3 reads CASSYGTGTSEQYF. The CDR3 coding sequence is TGTGCCAGCTCATACGGGACAGGGACATCCGAGCAGTACTTC. Looking up the rest from reference TRBV18 and TRBJ2-7 gives the full variable domain: NAGVMQNPRHLVRRRGQEARLRCSPMKGHSHVYWYRQLPEEGLKFMVYLQKENIIDESGMPKERFSAEFPKEGPSILRIQQVVRGDSAAYFCASSYGTGTSEQYFGPGTRLTVT.

The chain links TRBV19 to TRBJ2-5; D might be TRBD2 (7 bases). The CDR3 totals 15 residues. Germline CDR1 and CDR2: LNHDA and SQIVND (reference sequence). The V gene lost 0 bases and the J gene lost 5 bases, with 13 bases spanning the gap. Here the CDR3 reads CASSIEGGGSETQYF. The CDR3 DNA reads as TGTGCCAGTAGTATAGAAGGCGGGGGCTCGGAGACCCAGTACTTC.

In its sample, this clone was seen a few times. The chain uses TRBV7-2 and TRBJ2-1, with TRBD2 matching over 8 bases. J gave up 7 bases and V 0 bases, and 2 bases lay outside the gene matches. The germline gives CDR1 SGHTA, CDR2 FQGNSA. This CDR3 has 14 residues. The CDR3 protein is CASSLAAGVNEQFF. CDR3 in DNA: TGTGCCAGCAGCTTAGCAGCGGGAGTAAATGAGCAGTTCTTC.

The rearrangement links TRBV5-6 to TRBJ2-2; weak D call: TRBD2 (5 bases). Looked up from germline, CDR1 is SGHDT and CDR2 is YYEEEE. V gave up 1 base and J gave up 4 bases, with 8 bases separating them. The CDR3 is made up of 14 amino acids. The CDR3 DNA reads TGTGCCAGCAGCTTGTTAAGCGGCACCGGGGAGCTGTTTTTT. Translated, it gives CASSLLSGTGELFF.

The chain links TRBV7-3 to TRBJ2-6; TRBD2 aligns across 7 bases. J was trimmed by 3 bases and V by 2 bases; bases with no gene match: 10. CDR1 SGHTA and CDR2 FQGTGA come from the germline V gene. The CDR3 totals 18 residues. The CDR3 is CASSLVPQGGVGANVLTF. The CDR3 coding sequence is TGTGCCAGCAGCTTAGTTCCGCAGGGAGGGGTTGGGGCCAACGTCCTGACTTTC.

In nucleotides, the CDR3 is TGTGCCAGCAGTTCGCAAGACAGGGTCACTGAAGCTTTCTTT. Its protein product is CASSSQDRVTEAFF. The rearrangement uses TRBV6-6 and TRBJ1-1; TRBD1 agrees at 7 bases. After removal of 4 bases from V and 4 bases from J, the junction contained 6 bases not matched to a gene. This CDR3 has 14 residues. From germline, CDR1 is MNHNY and CDR2 SVGAGI (reference sequence).

This rearrangement joins TRBV4-1 to TRBJ2-3; TRBD2 matches at 9 bases. CDR1 and CDR2 (germline): MGHRA, YSYEKL. The V segment lost 4 bases and the J segment 2 bases; nucleotides outside the gene matches: 13. This CDR3 is built from 18 residues. The CDR3 is CASSLVAGEGQYTDTQYF. The CDR3 nucleotides are TGCGCCAGCAGCCTAGTAGCGGGAGAAGGTCAGTACACAGATACGCAGTATTTT.

The V and J genes are TRBV6-5 and TRBJ2-7; D possibly corresponds to TRBD1 (5 bases). There are 14 residues in the CDR3. V was clipped by 6 bases and J by 2 bases, with 14 bases between them. The germline gives CDR1 MNHEY, CDR2 SVGAGI. As DNA, the CDR3 is TGTGCCAGCAGCCCCCAGGGTGGGACCTACGAGCAGTACTTC. Translation gives CASSPQGGTYEQYF.

This clone was observed a few times. The chain has TRBV7-8 and TRBJ2-1, with TRBD2 matching 15 bases. V lost 5 bases, J lost 7 bases, and 15 bases stayed unmatched. This CDR3 region has 19 residues. Per the germline V gene, CDR1 is SGHVS and CDR2 is FQNEAQ. CDR3 coding DNA: TGTGCCAGCAGCCGAATACCGGGACTAGCGGGAGGACAGGAGAATGAGCAGTTCTTC. It translates to CASSRIPGLAGGQENEQFF.

This chain connects TRBV27 to TRBJ1-2, with 12 bases that match TRBD1. In germline, CDR1 is MNHEY, CDR2 SMNVEV (reference sequence). The CDR3 spans 16 residues. Losses at the gene ends were 4 bases for V and 4 bases for J; bases not matched to a gene: 7. In nucleotides, the CDR3 is TGTGCCAGCAGTTCTGGGACAGGGGGCGCCGGCTATGGCTACACCTTC. Its translation is CASSSGTGGAGYGYTF.

The chain is built from TRBV5-8 and TRBJ2-2, with a possible D match to TRBD1 (6 bases). Germline-derived CDR1 and CDR2 are SGHTS and YDEGEE. This CDR3 region has 16 residues. V was pared by 0 bases and J by 5 bases, with 14 bases between. The CDR3 sequence: CASSLAARGGTGELFF. CDR3 nucleotides: TGTGCCAGCAGCTTGGCCGCCAGGGGTGGTACCGGGGAGCTGTTTTTT.

V and J are TRBV6-6 and TRBJ1-1; no clear D gene. With 6 bases removed from V and 0 bases from J, the gap between germline ends came to 11 bases. The CDR3 spans 14 residues. Looked up from germline, CDR1 is MNHNY and CDR2 is SVGAGI (reference sequence). The CDR3 DNA reads as TGTGCCAGCAGCACAGAGATCATGAACACTGAAGCTTTCTTT. This sequence encodes CASSTEIMNTEAFF.

The chain uses TRBV6-1 and TRBJ1-5; D is unclear. Trimming left V 3 bases short and J 9 bases short, with 9 bases between. The CDR3 has 12 amino acids. CDR1 MNHNS and CDR2 SASEGT come from the germline V gene. The CDR3 DNA sequence: TGTGCCAGCAGTGACGAGGTCCGGCCCCAGCATTTT. This codes for CASSDEVRPQHF.